This TCR beta chain was recovered during a study of T cell responses to AZD1222 COVID-19 vaccine. This CDR3 is 16 amino acids long. CDR1 is SGHAT, CDR2 FQNNGV, per germline. Sequencing was performed with immunoSEQ multiplex PCR; in TCRdb, only in-frame clones are kept and a portion is missing. The data show about 100,000 clones, about nine tenths seen once. For this clone: One end of the junction fails to match germline, which may point to a read error.

The genes are TRBV11-2 and TRBJ1-2, with 8 bases lining up with TRBD1. The sample here was peripheral blood, taken on day 0 of AZD1222 vaccination. The origin of this receptor is an adult in good health. CDR3 amino acids: CTSSLGPGQVNYGYTF. The CDR3 DNA follows: TGTACCAGCAGCTTAGGCCCGGGACAGGTTAACTATGGCTACACCTTC.